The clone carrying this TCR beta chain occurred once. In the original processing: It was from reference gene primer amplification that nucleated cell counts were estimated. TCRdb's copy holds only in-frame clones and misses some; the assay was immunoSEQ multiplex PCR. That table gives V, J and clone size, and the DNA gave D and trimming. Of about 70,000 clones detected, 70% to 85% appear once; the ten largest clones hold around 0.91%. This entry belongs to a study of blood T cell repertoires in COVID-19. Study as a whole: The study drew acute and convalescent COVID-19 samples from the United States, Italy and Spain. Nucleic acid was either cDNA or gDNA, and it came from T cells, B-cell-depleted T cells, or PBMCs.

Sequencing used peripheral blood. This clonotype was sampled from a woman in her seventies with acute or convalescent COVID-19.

This CDR3 is CASSMRAPHNEQFF. The CDR3 region has the DNA TGTGCCAGTAGTATGCGGGCACCTCACAATGAGCAGTTCTTC. The chain recombines TRBV19 with TRBJ2-1; D is possibly TRBD2 (5 bases). The germline gives CDR1 LNHDA, CDR2 SQIVND (reference sequence). CDR3 length: 14 amino acids. V was cut by 3 bases and J by 5 bases, with 11 bases left in between.